This T cell receptor beta chain was identified during a study of blood T cells in healthy people across ages (dated by TCRdb to the mid-2010s). Notes on the research overall: Template switching captured roughly one uniquely barcoded TCR beta cDNA molecule per two T cells in model experiments. Using deep sequencing normalized with unique cDNA molecular identifiers, the study measured how TCR beta repertoire diversity changes with age. For two donors (one aged 18 to 29 and one aged 80 or older), the study analyzed two additional independent replicas of 1 million unique cDNA reads from the same blood draw. Donors were grouped into four age groups: young (average approximately 16 years), middle-aged (39), aged (roughly 67) and long-lived (approximately 78).

The library was built by means of 5' RACE. Sequenced on an Illumina HiSeq 2500. A second PCR of roughly 7 to 12 cycles was run with a J-beta primer mix and a sample-barcoded 5' primer. A unique molecular identifier was introduced onto each TCR beta cDNA molecule by a template-switch 5' adaptor carrying 12 random nucleotides. Each sample yielded at least 2.5 million CDR3-containing paired-end reads. The Mint cDNA synthesis kit, primed by a TRBC-specific oligonucleotide, was used to synthesize first-strand cDNA from all RNA. All cDNA was treated with uracil-DNA glycosylase and then went through a first 18-cycle PCR with the universal primers M1SS and BC2_uni_R. Turning to the authors' computational methods: Normalization of each sample was performed by random selection of 1 million high-quality reads, each carrying a distinct molecular identifier. Instead of being binned into consensus sequences, reads with shared molecular identifiers were discarded. MiTCR, set to a Q25 quality threshold and the strictest error-elimination algorithm, was used for CDR3 identification, clonotype clustering and error correction. A nonparametric unseen species model with Euler transformation was used to estimate lower-bound total TCR beta diversity. TCRdb redid the processing of the public reads, applying fastp at Q25 and MiXCR, and retained in-frame beta chains. Every entry covers one CDR3 protein and lists the most common genes and DNA from its rows. These V and J calls derive from TCRdb rather than the authors' analysis. Present in this sample are 800,000 to 950,000 distinct CDR3 sequences, 29% of which were seen just once. The ten top clones hold roughly 10% of the sample.

As for this clonotype: Its antigen is still unknown. No clone much larger than this one lies a single base away; base qualities are absent.

Overall study results and their limits: Observed TCR beta diversity per million T cells fell roughly linearly with age, and a significant reduction was already apparent by age approximately 41. Compared with the aged group, more naive CD4+ T cells, fewer expanded clones and increased TCR diversity were shown by the long-lived group, suggesting age selection. A strong correlation was found between observed TCR beta diversity and the percentage of naive T cells measured by flow cytometry. Because profiling used bulk unsorted PBMCs, naive and antigen-experienced compartments could not be compared conclusively. Estimates of total diversity from one million sequenced T cells were regarded as lower bounds and underestimates. Donor CMV infection status was unknown, potentially confounding age-related changes in expanded clonotypes.

Counted from cysteine to phenylalanine, this CDR3 has 14 amino acids. CDR3 DNA only is kept here, 42 bases in frame from base 1. Per the germline V gene, SGHTA is the CDR1 and FQGNSA is the CDR2. Deletion took 5 bases off V and 4 bases off J, with a span of 14 bases between the germline ends. Donors were 39 systemically healthy Caucasian individuals from Russia aged roughly 6 to 95 years. Each donor gave 8 to 10 milliliters of peripheral blood, drawn into EDTA-treated Vacutainer tubes. Ficoll-Paque density-gradient centrifugation was used to isolate PBMCs, with at least 7 million obtained per sample. Trizol reagent was used to extract total RNA from the PBMCs, yielding at least 5.5 micrograms per sample. Naive CD45RAhigh/CD27high T cell percentages were measured by flow cytometry on a PBMC aliquot from every donor. The same sample was also studied in work on T cells of mothers and their children. From that second study: Donors were nine systemically healthy Caucasian individuals: three mothers and their six children. cDNA synthesis consumed the entire amount of extracted RNA, loaded at approximately 1.6 ug RNA in each 15 ul reaction. In the second PCR, the M1S primer introduced both the sample barcodes and 2-4 random nucleotides. Over 8.5 million TCR beta CDR3 reads came from each mother, compared with approximately 3.1 million reads from each child. In both related and unrelated pairs, thymic selection shapes the output of TCR recombination in a similar way, with inherited differences having only a minor effect. Normalized repertoire overlap in related mother-child pairs was always slightly higher than in unrelated mother-child pairs, but the difference was never significant. No persistent microchimeric T cell clones were detected, at a sensitivity of roughly 96 clones per million clonotypes. To look for features that set related mother-child pairs apart from unrelated individuals, the researchers ran deep NGS to compare the TCR beta repertoires of mothers and children. The mean age was about 40 +/- 4 years for the mothers and approximately 11 +/- 4 years for the children. After adapter ligation with NEBNext reagents, the libraries were sequenced on Illumina HiSeq 2000 with 100+100 nt paired-end reads. To prevent cross-contamination, the mother and child libraries were prepared one month apart and sequenced in separate runs. For each donor, somewhere between roughly 450,000 and 2,100,000 distinct TCR beta clonotypes were identified. Naive TCR beta clonotypes were estimated from low-frequency clonotypes matched to each donor's FACS-determined naive share, without sorting.

The sample taken for sequencing was blood. The V gene is TRBV7-2 and the J gene is TRBJ1-2; no D gene call is confident. The TCR sequence derives from a middle-aged woman in good health. The sequence in DNA is TGTGCCAGCAGCGGCCATGACATCTTCTATGGCTACACCTTC. It is translated as CASSGHDIFYGYTF.